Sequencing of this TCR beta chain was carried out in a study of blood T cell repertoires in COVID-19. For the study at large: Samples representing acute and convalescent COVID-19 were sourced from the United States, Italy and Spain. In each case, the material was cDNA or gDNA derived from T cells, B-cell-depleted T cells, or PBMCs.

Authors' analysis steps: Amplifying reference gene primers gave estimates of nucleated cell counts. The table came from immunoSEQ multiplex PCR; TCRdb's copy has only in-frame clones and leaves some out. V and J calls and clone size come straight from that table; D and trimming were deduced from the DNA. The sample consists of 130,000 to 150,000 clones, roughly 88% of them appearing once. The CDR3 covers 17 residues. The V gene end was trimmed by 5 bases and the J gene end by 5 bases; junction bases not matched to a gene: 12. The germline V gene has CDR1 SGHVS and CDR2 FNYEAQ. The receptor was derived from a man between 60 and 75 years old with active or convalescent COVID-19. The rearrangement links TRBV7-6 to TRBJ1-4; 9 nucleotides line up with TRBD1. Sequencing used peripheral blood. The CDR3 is CASSLQGATGRNEKLFF. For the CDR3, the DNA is TGTGCCAGCAGCCTACAGGGGGCTACGGGTAGGAATGAAAAACTGTTTTTT.